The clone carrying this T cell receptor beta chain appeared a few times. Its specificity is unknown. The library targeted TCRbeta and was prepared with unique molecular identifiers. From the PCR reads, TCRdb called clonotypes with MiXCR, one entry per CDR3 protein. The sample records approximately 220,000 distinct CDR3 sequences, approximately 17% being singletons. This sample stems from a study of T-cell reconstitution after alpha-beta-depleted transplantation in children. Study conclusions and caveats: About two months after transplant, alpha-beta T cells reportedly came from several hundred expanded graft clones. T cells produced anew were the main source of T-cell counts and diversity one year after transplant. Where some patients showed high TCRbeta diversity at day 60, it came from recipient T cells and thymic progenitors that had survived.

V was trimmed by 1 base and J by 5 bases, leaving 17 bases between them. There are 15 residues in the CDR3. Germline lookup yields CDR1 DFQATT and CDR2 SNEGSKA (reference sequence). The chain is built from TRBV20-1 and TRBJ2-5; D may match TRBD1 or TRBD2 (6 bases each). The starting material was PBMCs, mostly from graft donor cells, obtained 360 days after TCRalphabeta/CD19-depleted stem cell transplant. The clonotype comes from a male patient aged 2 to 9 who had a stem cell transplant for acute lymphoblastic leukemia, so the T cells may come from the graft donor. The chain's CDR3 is CSARVWPQGGETQYF. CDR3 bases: TGCAGTGCTAGAGTGTGGCCCCAAGGGGGGGAGACCCAGTACTTC.